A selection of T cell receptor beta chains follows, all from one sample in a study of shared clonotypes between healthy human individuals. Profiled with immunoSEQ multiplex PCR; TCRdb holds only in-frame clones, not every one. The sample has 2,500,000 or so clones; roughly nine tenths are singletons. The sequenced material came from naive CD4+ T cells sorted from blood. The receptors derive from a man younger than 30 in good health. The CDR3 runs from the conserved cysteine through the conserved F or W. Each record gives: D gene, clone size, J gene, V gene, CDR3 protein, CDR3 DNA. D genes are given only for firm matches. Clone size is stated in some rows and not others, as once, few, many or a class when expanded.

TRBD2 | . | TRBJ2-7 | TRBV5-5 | CASSWREGQGPYEQYF | TGTGCCAGCAGCTGGAGGGAGGGGCAAGGACCCTACGAGCAGTACTTC
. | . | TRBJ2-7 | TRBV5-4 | CASSFGGHSYEQYF | TGTGCCAGCAGCTTCGGTGGCCACTCCTACGAGCAGTACTTC
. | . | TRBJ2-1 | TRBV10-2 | CASSAWRTDSGNEQFF | TGCGCCAGCAGTGCATGGAGGACAGACTCTGGCAATGAGCAGTTCTTC
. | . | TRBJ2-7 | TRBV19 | CASSIEGSPRYEQYF | TGTGCCAGTAGTATTGAGGGGTCCCCACGGTACGAGCAGTACTTC
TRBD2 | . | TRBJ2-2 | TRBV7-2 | CASSSTSGNTGELFF | TGTGCCAGCAGCTCGACTAGCGGGAACACCGGGGAGCTGTTTTTT
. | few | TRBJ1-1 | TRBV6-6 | CASTPGTGVFEAFF | TGTGCCAGCACCCCGGGGACGGGGGTATTTGAAGCTTTCTTT
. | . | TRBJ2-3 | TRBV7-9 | CASSPRERATDTQYF | TGTGCCAGCAGCCCCCGTGAGCGGGCCACAGATACGCAGTATTTT
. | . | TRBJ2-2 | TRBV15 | CATTPGSLPGELFF | TGTGCCACCACCCCTGGGTCTCTCCCCGGGGAGCTGTTTTTT
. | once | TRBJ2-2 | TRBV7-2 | CASSSDTPNPPRELFF | TGTGCCAGCAGCTCCGATACTCCTAACCCCCCCCGGGAGCTGTTTTTT
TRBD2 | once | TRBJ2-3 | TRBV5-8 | CASSLGLAGETDTQYF | TGTGCCAGCAGCTTGGGGCTAGCGGGAGAAACGGATACGCAGTATTTT
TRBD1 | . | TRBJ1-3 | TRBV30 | CAWRVDRGSGNTIYF | TGTGCCTGGAGAGTCGACAGGGGCTCTGGAAACACCATATATTTT
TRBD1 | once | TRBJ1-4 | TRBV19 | CASSADRASNEKLFF | TGTGCCAGTAGTGCAGACAGGGCCTCTAATGAAAAACTGTTTTTT
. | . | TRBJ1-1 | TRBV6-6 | CASSYLRMNTEAFF | TGTGCCAGCAGTTACCTTAGAATGAACACTGAAGCTTTCTTT